A selection of T cell receptor beta chains follows, all from one sample in a study of CD8 T cells in ankylosing spondylitis. TCRdb analysed the 5' RACE reads with MiXCR anew, one entry per CDR3 protein. The profile shows 500,000 to 650,000 distinct CDR3 sequences, approximately 5% of them singletons. Sequencing input: blood, either unsorted or a sorted T cell fraction (not recorded which). All receptors come from a male donor with ankylosing spondylitis. CDR3s include the opening cysteine and the closing phenylalanine or tryptophan. D genes are given only for firm matches. Expanded clones are given a class, and other clones once, few, many or no size at all.

d_gene	abundance	j_gene	v_gene	CDR3nt	CDR3aa
-	many	TRBJ2-5	TRBV9	TGTGCCAGCAGCGTAGAGGCAGGGCCAGAGACCCAGTACTTC	CASSVEAGPETQYF
-	many	TRBJ1-2	TRBV29-1	TGCAGCGGGACAAGTCCAGGCTATGGCTACACCTTC	CSGTSPGYGYTF
TRBD1	many	TRBJ2-7	TRBV10-3	TGTGCCACTCTACAGGGGCCAACCTACGAGCAGTACTTC	CATLQGPTYEQYF
-	many	TRBJ2-3	TRBV4-2	TGTGCCAGCACTGGACATCCCTTCGGCACAGATACGCAGTATTTT	CASTGHPFGTDTQYF
-	many	TRBJ2-7	TRBV7-2	TGTGCCAGCAGCTACTACGCTGCTGGCGAGCAGTACTTC	CASSYYAAGEQYF
-	many	TRBJ2-1	TRBV15	TGTGCCACCAGCAGAGATGTAGCGGCTTCCAATGAGCAGTTCTTC	CATSRDVAASNEQFF
-	many	TRBJ2-7	TRBV9	TGCGCCAGCAGCTTGGAACACAGCCCCTACGAGCAGTACTTC	CASSLEHSPYEQYF
-	-	TRBJ1-1	TRBV28	TGTGCCAGCAGTTTACTCGGGGTTGCTGAAGCTTTCTTT	CASSLLGVAEAFF
-	many	TRBJ1-1	TRBV24-1	TGTGCCACCAGTAATCACGGGACGGATGAAGCTTTCTTT	CATSNHGTDEAFF
-	many	TRBJ1-3	TRBV12-3/TRBV12-4	TGTGCCAGCAGTTTAGACACGGTATATGAAAACACCATATATTTT	CASSLDTVYENTIYF
-	many	TRBJ2-4	TRBV20-1	TGCAGTGCTGAGTCAGGTTGGGGGGTGGGCATTCAGTACTTC	CSAESGWGVGIQYF
-	many	TRBJ2-1	TRBV5-1	TGCGCCAGCAGCTCCTCGACAGGTAACAATGAGCAGTTCTTC	CASSSSTGNNEQFF
TRBD1	many	TRBJ2-7	TRBV5-1	TGCGCCAGCAGCTTACAGGGGGCCGTGTACGAGCAGTACTTC	CASSLQGAVYEQYF
-	many	TRBJ2-3	TRBV24-1	TGTGCCACCAGTGATTTGTGGGAGGATACGCAGTATTTT	CATSDLWEDTQYF
-	many	TRBJ2-5	TRBV20-1	TGCAGTGCTAGCCGCACAATAGGAGAGACCCAGTACTTC	CSASRTIGETQYF
-	-	TRBJ2-5	TRBV10-3	TGTGCCATCAGTGAGTCGGACAGAGAGGAGACCCAGTACTTC	CAISESDREETQYF